This T cell receptor (beta chain) is drawn from a study of T cells in Graves' hyperthyroidism and ophthalmopathy (dated by TCRdb to between 2017 and 2020). Broadly, across the study: Peripheral blood was sampled at the time of initial diagnosis, prior to any treatment. A discovery cohort of roughly 96 patients, about 44 with Graves' ophthalmopathy and approximately 55 with stable Graves' hyperthyroidism, was used to find distinguishing TCR V-J signatures. The 100 or so discovery patients were randomly split 7:3 into training and test sets. Prospective prediction of ophthalmopathy was tested in an independent validation cohort consisting of 18 hyperthyroidism patients and 15 or so patients who later progressed to ophthalmopathy. After sampling, hyperthyroidism patients received methimazole starting at 30 mg daily, and ophthalmopathy patients received high-dose intravenous methylprednisolone. In about 6 Graves' hyperthyroidism patients, the study also compared T-cell repertoires from thyroid tissue with T-cell repertoires from blood. According to the paper, TCR Vbeta CDR3 sequencing was carried out on over 130 peripheral blood samples, which came from fewer than 50 ophthalmopathy, under 80 hyperthyroidism and about 17 progressor patients.

The TCR beta CDR3 regions were amplified from the RNA transcripts. The first round of RT-PCR for the TCR CDR3 was performed with the HTBI primer set and the Qiagen OneStep RT-PCR kit. Libraries were constructed in a second round of multiplex PCR, after which size selection and purification were performed. Libraries were sequenced paired-end with 100 bp reads on an Illumina HiSeq2000. The published analysis was carried out like this. Raw data were processed with SOAPnuke, discarding reads with adapters, uncalled bases, mean Phred below 15, or no exact constant-primer or identifier match. High-quality paired reads were merged with COPE v1.2.5, and unique nucleotide sequences were defined as clonotypes. MiTCR v1.1 was used to align clonotypes to the IMGT TRBV, TRBD and TRBJ reference segments. Only V-J combinations with frequency above 0.0001, covering about 99% of repertoires, were analysed. The TCS score was defined as the ratio of F50 (clonal expansion) to E x V (chaos), calculated using BLOSUM62-based TCRdist between CDR3 peptides within each V-J. Welch's t-statistics and random forest reduced fewer than 550 V-J features to under 15, which were used in a naive Bayes classifier (R e1071). The public reads were reprocessed in TCRdb via fastp at Q25 and MiXCR, keeping in-frame beta chains. CDR3 protein sequences are deduplicated, and each keeps its most common genes and DNA. TCRdb, rather than the study authors, made the V and J calls. In all, the sample holds around 520,000 distinct CDR3 sequences, and 14% of those were seen once. About 15% of the sample is in the top ten clones.

General findings and caveats noted by the study authors: In validation, the model predicted progression to ophthalmopathy a median of roughly 6.2 months before onset, with approximately 70% sensitivity and roughly 77% specificity. A 13 V-J signature model separated ophthalmopathy from stable hyperthyroidism, with around 88% sensitivity and roughly 82% specificity in cross-validation and 80%/75% in testing. Sample size was not statistically predetermined, and blinding of investigators to group allocation was not performed. Most expanded thyroid clonotypes (frequency above 0.001) were also detected in blood, a finding suggesting that blood repertoires may reflect thyroid immune responses.

Graves' hyperthyroidism was defined as stable when no progression to ophthalmopathy occurred over 18 months of follow-up. Hyperthyroidism patients were newly diagnosed, with disease duration under 2 months, and aged 18 to 65 years. Patients with uncontrolled infections, other autoimmune diseases, pregnancy or lactation were excluded. Diagnoses relied on clinical symptoms, serum thyroxine and TRAb, thyroid ultrasound and orbital computed tomography. PBMCs were separated from around 9.1 ml of fresh peripheral blood using Ficoll-Paque density gradient centrifugation. Total RNA was extracted using Trizol reagent, and RNA quality was assessed on an Agilent 2100 Bioanalyzer. Trimming removed 2 bases from V and 0 bases from J, leaving 7 bases between the germline ends. Spanning cysteine to phenylalanine, the CDR3 consists of 14 amino acids. The CDR3 DNA has 42 bases and is translated from base 1. The germline V gene (reference sequence) gives CDR1 as MNHNY and CDR2 as SVGAGI.

This clonotype was counted only a few times. Which antigen it targets is not known. Within one base of it there is no much larger clone, and no base qualities were kept. The clonotype was recovered from a woman aged 40 to 49 with Graves' hyperthyroidism. The rearranged segments are TRBV6-6 and TRBJ1-1; tentative D gene TRBD1, with 5 bases matching. The sample consisted of blood. The sequenced DNA is TGTGCCAGCAGTTACACGGACATGAACACTGAAGCTTTCTTT. Translated, it reads CASSYTDMNTEAFF.